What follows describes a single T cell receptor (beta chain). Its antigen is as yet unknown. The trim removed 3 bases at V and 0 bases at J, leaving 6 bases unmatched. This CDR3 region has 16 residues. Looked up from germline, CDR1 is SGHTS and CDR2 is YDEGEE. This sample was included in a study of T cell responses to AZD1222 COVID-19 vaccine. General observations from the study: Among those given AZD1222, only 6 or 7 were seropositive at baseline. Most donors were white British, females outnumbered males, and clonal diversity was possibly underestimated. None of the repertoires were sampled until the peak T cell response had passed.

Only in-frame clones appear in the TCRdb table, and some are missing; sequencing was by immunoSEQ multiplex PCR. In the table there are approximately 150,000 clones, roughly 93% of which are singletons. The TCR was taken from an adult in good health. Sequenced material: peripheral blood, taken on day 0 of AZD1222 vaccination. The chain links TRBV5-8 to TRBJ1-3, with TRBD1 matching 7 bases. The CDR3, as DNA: TGTGCCAGCAGCTCAACCGGGACAGACTCTGGAAACACCATATATTTT. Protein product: CASSSTGTDSGNTIYF.